What follows are 6 T cell receptor beta chains derived from one specimen sequenced in a study of blood T cell repertoires in COVID-19. TCRdb keeps only in-frame clones here, not all; method: immunoSEQ multiplex PCR. The repertoire holds 300,000 to 350,000 clones, with over 70% as singletons. Source material: peripheral blood. The receptors here all came from a man younger than 45 with active or convalescent COVID-19.

The gene calls are TRBV19 and TRBJ2-5; 7 bases are shared with TRBD2. From germline, CDR1 is LNHDA and CDR2 SQIVND (reference sequence). CDR3 length equals 13 residues. The trim removed 4 bases at V and 4 bases at J, leaving 3 bases unmatched. The CDR3 sequence is CASSSASGETQYF. In DNA form, the CDR3 reads TGTGCCAGTAGTAGTGCTAGCGGAGAGACCCAGTACTTC.

The chain couples TRBV9 to TRBJ1-2, with D possibly being TRBD1 (5 bases). CDR3 length equals 14 residues. CDR1 is SGDLS, CDR2 YYNGEE, per germline. Deletions cut 0 bases from V and 7 bases from J, with 13 bases between. CDR3 DNA sequence: TGTGCCAGCAGCGTAGATAACAGGTTAAGTGGCTACACCTTC. Residues: CASSVDNRLSGYTF.

This sequence joins TRBV9 and TRBJ1-2; D gene uncertain. CDR3 length: 12 amino acids. Germline assignment: CDR1 SGDLS and CDR2 YYNGEE. The V and J ends lost 2 bases and 8 bases respectively, with 10 bases between them. This CDR3 reads CASSVGPDGYTF. DNA for the CDR3: TGTGCCAGCAGCGTTGGGCCAGACGGCTACACCTTC.

This clone has only one observation. This chain joins TRBV20-1 and TRBJ1-4; TRBD1 might be the D (6 bases). V was trimmed by 3 bases and J by 6 bases, leaving 11 bases between them. The CDR3 spans 13 residues. Per the germline V gene, CDR1 is DFQATT and CDR2 is SNEGSKA (reference sequence). CDR3 sequence (DNA): TGCAGTGCTAGTGCACAGGGTGATGAAAAACTGTTTTTT. Translated: CSASAQGDEKLFF.

The rearrangement links TRBV4-3 to TRBJ2-2; the match to TRBD2 covers 7 bases. The CDR3 runs to 16 residues. Germline CDR1 LGHNA, CDR2 YSLEER. Trimming at V came to 1 base and at J to 2 bases, leaving 4 bases not matched to a gene. The CDR3 bases are TGCGCCAGCAGCCAAGTACTAGCGAGAAACACCGGGGAGCTGTTTTTT. Translated, it gives CASSQVLARNTGELFF.

This chain uses TRBV28 with TRBJ1-2, with 10 bases aligning to TRBD1. The V segment lost 2 bases and the J segment 4 bases; nucleotides outside the gene matches: 7. Germline V gene data show CDR1 as MDHEN and CDR2 as SYDVKM. This CDR3 is built from 16 residues. The CDR3 bases are TGTGCCAGCAGTTTAGATGGGGGACAGGGGCCCTATGGCTACACCTTC. This sequence encodes CASSLDGGQGPYGYTF.